This TCR beta chain stems from a study of post-analysis software for immune sequencing data. Study as a whole: Relapsing-remitting, secondary progressive and progressive-relapsing courses of multiple sclerosis were included.

This clonotype occurred a few times. The antigen is unknown. General study points: Controls showed significantly higher normalized Chao1 diversity than did multiple sclerosis patients. Among roughly 5 TRBV segments more frequent in patients than controls were TRBV5-6, TRBV5-1 and TRBV20-1.

The germline V gene encodes CDR1 LGHNT and CDR2 FRNRAP. There are 15 residues in the CDR3. The ends were cut back, 5 bases at V and 1 base at J, with 14 bases in the middle. The authors incorporated unique molecular identifiers into the TCR beta cDNA libraries. It was from about 0.94 to 9.7 million T cells that approximately 500,000 cDNA molecules came. TCRdb recomputed calls from the PCR reads with MiXCR, one row per CDR3 protein. The sample lists 450,000 to 700,000 distinct CDR3 sequences; about 40% were seen once. The sample taken for sequencing was blood. This receptor was identified in a girl between 10 and 17 years old with multiple sclerosis. This chain connects TRBV12-5 to TRBJ2-5; D might be TRBD1 or TRBD2, each matching 7 bases. CDR3 DNA: TGTGCTAGTGGTCCCGGCAGGGGGGGCCAAGAGACCCAGTACTTC. Its translation is CASGPGRGGQETQYF.